The 23 T cell receptor beta chains presented below share a single source sample, sequenced in a study of cytomegalovirus exposure and HLA in healthy donors. Using immunoSEQ multiplex PCR, the repertoire was profiled, and TCRdb retains in-frame clones only, with some absent. The sample includes some 330,000 clones, 86% of them seen just once. Specimen: PBMCs. These receptors were taken from a woman younger than 30 in good health and CMV-seronegative.

The CDR3 loop reads CASSYSLPSGAYEQYF. CDR3 nucleotides: TGTGCCAGCAGTTACTCTTTGCCTAGCGGAGCCTACGAGCAGTACTTC. The rearrangement uses TRBV6-5 and TRBJ2-7; 7 bases are a match to TRBD2. The germline V gene encodes CDR1 MNHEY and CDR2 SVGAGI. V shed 0 bases, J shed 2 bases, and the junction held 7 bases outside the gene matches. There are 16 residues in the CDR3.

This clone was counted once. V is TRBV25-1 and J is TRBJ2-7; maybe TRBD1 (5 bases). Germline V gene sequence: CDR1 MGHDK, CDR2 SYGVNS. V lost 3 bases and J 1 base, leaving 19 bases between the germline ends. The CDR3 covers 17 residues. The DNA of the CDR3 is TGTGCCAGCAGTGATACCTCACAGGCCAGCCAGTCCTACGAGCAGTACTTC. This translates into CASSDTSQASQSYEQYF.

The chain joins TRBV5-6 to TRBJ1-5; D gene ambiguous. Germline-derived CDR1 and CDR2 are SGHDT and YYEEEE. The CDR3 covers 15 residues. Trimming pared 0 bases from V and 2 bases from J, leaving 9 bases between. The CDR3 protein is CASSLALEGNQPQHF. The CDR3 coding sequence is TGTGCCAGCAGCTTGGCCTTGGAGGGCAATCAGCCCCAGCATTTT.

The chain carries TRBV6-6 and TRBJ2-2; 9 bases match TRBD2. V was pared by 5 bases and J by 0 bases, with 4 bases of the junction left unmatched. Germline V CDR1 and CDR2: MNHNY, SVGAGI (reference sequence). The CDR3 is 16 amino acids. Written as DNA, the CDR3 is TGTGCCAGCAGTGCCCGGACTAGCGCGAACACCGGGGAGCTGTTTTTT. Its protein is CASSARTSANTGELFF.

This clone was detected many times. This chain connects TRBV12-5 to TRBJ2-2, with D perhaps TRBD2 (6 bases). V lost 1 base and J lost 3, with 15 bases in between. The CDR3 totals 17 residues. Germline-derived CDR1 and CDR2 are LGHNT and FRNRAP. As DNA, the CDR3 is TGTGCTAGTGGTTTGGGGAGGGACGGCCAGGACACCGGGGAGCTGTTTTTT. Translation gives CASGLGRDGQDTGELFF.

The chain employs TRBV27 and TRBJ1-5; TRBD1 aligns across 8 bases. The germline V gene encodes CDR1 MNHEY and CDR2 SMNVEV (reference sequence). V shed 2 bases, J shed 6 bases, and the junction held 3 bases outside the gene matches. The CDR3 runs to 14 residues. The CDR3: CASSLGQGGQPQHF. Here the CDR3 DNA reads TGTGCCAGCAGTTTAGGACAGGGCGGTCAGCCCCAGCATTTT.

The chain employs TRBV27 and TRBJ2-3; no definite D call. Germline CDR1 and CDR2: MNHEY and SMNVEV (reference sequence). Between the trimmed V and J ends, which lost 2 bases and 6 bases, there was a span of 9 bases. The CDR3 sequence is 13 residues long. The CDR3 DNA reads as TGTGCCAGCAGTTTAGGTCCCGGGGATACGCAGTATTTT. Translation gives CASSLGPGDTQYF.

The table lists this clone with a count of one. This chain connects TRBV5-1 to TRBJ2-3, with 8 nucleotides matching TRBD1. Germline V gene data show CDR1 as SGHRS and CDR2 as YFSETQ. Losses at the gene ends were 1 base for V and 1 base for J; bases not matched to a gene: 14. The CDR3 length is 19 residues. The CDR3 DNA reads TGCGCCAGCAGCTTGTACTACAAGACGGGACAGGATTGCACAGATACGCAGTATTTT. It encodes CASSLYYKTGQDCTDTQYF. The entire variable domain, with the rest obtained from reference TRBV5-1 and TRBJ2-3, is as follows: KAGVTQTPRYLIKTRGQQVTLSCSPISGHRSVSWYQQTPGQGLQFLFEYFSETQRNKGNFPGRFSGRQFSNSRSEMNVSTLELGDSALYLCASSLYYKTGQDCTDTQYFGPGTRLTVL.

The rearrangement uses TRBV9 and TRBJ1-2; 7 bases are shared with TRBD1. The CDR3 has 14 residues. V trimming: 4 bases; J trimming: 5 bases; junction bases outside the gene matches: 8. Germline V gene data show CDR1 as SGDLS and CDR2 as YYNGEE. Here the CDR3 reads CASSPSGTVYGYTF. CDR3 nucleotide sequence: TGTGCCAGCAGCCCCTCGGGGACAGTATATGGCTACACCTTC.

As regards this clone: Other nucleotide sequences from this sample produce the same CDR3. The chain uses TRBV2 and TRBJ2-7; D is undetermined. CDR3 length equals 12 residues. CDR1 and CDR2 from the germline V gene are SNHLY and FYNNEI. V dropped 6 bases and J dropped 1 base, with 7 bases sitting between them. CDR3 loop: CASSPESYEQYF. The CDR3 bases are TGTGCCAGCAGCCCGGAGTCCTACGAGCAGTACTTC.

The table lists this clone with a count of one. The chain links TRBV11-2 to TRBJ2-7; TRBD1 agrees at 7 bases. This CDR3 contains 17 residues. Trimming took 4 bases from V and 0 from J; bases not matched to a gene: 12. The germline gives CDR1 SGHAT, CDR2 FQNNGV. The CDR3 region is CASSSGVQGLFSYEQYF. CDR3 bases: TGTGCCAGCAGCTCCGGCGTACAGGGGCTCTTCTCCTACGAGCAGTACTTC.

This sequence joins TRBV5-4 and TRBJ2-3; 13 bases are shared with TRBD2. Trimming removed 4 bases from V and 1 base from J; junction bases left unmatched: 6. This CDR3 has 17 amino acids. Germline V lookup: CDR1 SGHNT, CDR2 YYREEE (reference sequence). CDR3 nucleotides: TGTGCCAGCAGCCGAGGACTAGCGGGAGACCGCACAGATACGCAGTATTTT. This gives the protein CASSRGLAGDRTDTQYF.

The chain recombines TRBV7-3 with TRBJ2-3; a weak D match, TRBD2 (7 bases). CDR3 length equals 13 residues. The ends were cut back, 5 bases at V and 9 bases at J, with 15 bases in the middle. Germline CDR1 reads SGHTA; CDR2 reads FQGTGA. DNA of the CDR3: TGTGCCAGCAGCATCCGGGGGGCCGACACGCAGTATTTT. Amino acid sequence: CASSIRGADTQYF.

The chain couples TRBV14 to TRBJ2-7, with TRBD2 matching 9 bases. The CDR3 contains 15 residues. CDR1 is SGHDN, CDR2 FVKESK, per germline. With V trimmed by 1 base and J by 5 bases, 6 bases remained unmatched. The CDR3 sequence is CASSQGASGTDEQYF. In nucleotides, the CDR3 is TGTGCCAGCAGCCAAGGGGCTAGCGGGACGGACGAGCAGTACTTC.

The chain joins TRBV7-9 to TRBJ2-3; TRBD2 matches at 10 bases. The CDR3 runs to 15 residues. CDR1 is SEHNR, CDR2 FQNEAQ, per germline (reference sequence). J lost 3 bases, V lost 5 bases, and 5 bases had no gene match. CDR3 bases: TGTGCCAGCAGCGCCGGACTAGCGGCAACAGATACGCAGTATTTT. Translated, it gives CASSAGLAATDTQYF.

The rearrangement links TRBV4-3 to TRBJ2-1; D not certain. This CDR3 comprises 14 residues. Germline V gene lookup returns CDR1 LGHNA and CDR2 YSLEER. The V end lost 1 base, the J end lost 4 bases, and 8 bases lay between the germline ends. In DNA form, the CDR3 reads TGCGCCAGCAGCCAAGGAGGTAAATACAATGAGCAGTTCTTC. Translation: CASSQGGKYNEQFF.

V usage is TRBV27 and J usage is TRBJ1-2; the D is unclear. Trimming shortened V by 2 bases and J by 7 bases, and 11 bases separated the two germline ends. Per germline, CDR1 MNHEY and CDR2 SMNVEV (reference sequence). This CDR3 has 13 amino acids. CDR3 sequence reads: CASSLSRLAGYTF. DNA of the CDR3: TGTGCCAGCAGTTTAAGCAGGCTGGCTGGCTACACCTTC.

This clone has only a few counts. V and J are TRBV7-9 and TRBJ2-5; no clear D. V was trimmed by 4 bases and J by 1 base, leaving 7 bases between them. This CDR3 contains 13 residues. CDR1 SEHNR and CDR2 FQNEAQ come from the germline V gene (reference sequence). The CDR3 bases are TGTGCCAGCAGCTCGGTCCTCCAAGAGACCCAGTACTTC. Translation gives CASSSVLQETQYF.

This rearrangement joins TRBV4-1 to TRBJ2-7, with 7 bases lining up with TRBD2. The CDR3 has 15 amino acids. The germline V gene has CDR1 MGHRA and CDR2 YSYEKL. With V trimmed by 1 base and J by 4 bases, 7 bases remained unmatched. The CDR3 DNA is TGCGCCAGCAGCCAAGTATGGGACTACTTATACGAGCAGTACTTC. It encodes CASSQVWDYLYEQYF.

The V gene is TRBV4-1, the J gene TRBJ1-1; unclear D gene. The CDR3 extends over 14 amino acids. V was trimmed by 0 bases and J by 3 bases, leaving 8 bases between them. CDR1 and CDR2 from the germline V gene are MGHRA and YSYEKL. The CDR3 sequence: CASSQDTRYTEAFF. The CDR3 DNA reads as TGCGCCAGCAGCCAAGATACCAGATACACTGAAGCTTTCTTT.

This sequence joins TRBV27 and TRBJ2-5; 10 bases match TRBD2. Germline CDR1 and CDR2: MNHEY and SMNVEV (reference sequence). J was trimmed by 4 bases and V by 0 bases; bases with no gene match: 8. The CDR3 runs 17 residues. The CDR3: CASSLSPSGSFGETQYF. The CDR3, as DNA: TGTGCCAGCAGTTTATCCCCTAGCGGGAGTTTTGGAGAGACCCAGTACTTC.

This clone was detected a few times. CDR3 coding DNA: TGTGCCAGCAGCACCAGCTTACAGGGCTTGGATGGCTACACCTTC. This translates into CASSTSLQGLDGYTF. This chain uses TRBV11-2 with TRBJ1-2, with D perhaps TRBD1 (6 bases). The CDR3 sequence is 15 residues long. Germline CDR1 is SGHAT and CDR2 is FQNNGV. The V and J ends lost 5 bases and 6 bases respectively, with 19 bases between them.

This chain links TRBV9 with TRBJ1-1; TRBD1 might be the D (5 bases). CDR3 length: 13 amino acids. The germline CDR1 and CDR2 sequences are SGDLS and YYNGEE. V was pared by 0 bases and J by 3 bases, with 6 bases between. CDR3 in amino acids: CASSVGGDTEAFF. The CDR3 DNA reads TGTGCCAGCAGCGTAGGGGGGGACACTGAAGCTTTCTTT.